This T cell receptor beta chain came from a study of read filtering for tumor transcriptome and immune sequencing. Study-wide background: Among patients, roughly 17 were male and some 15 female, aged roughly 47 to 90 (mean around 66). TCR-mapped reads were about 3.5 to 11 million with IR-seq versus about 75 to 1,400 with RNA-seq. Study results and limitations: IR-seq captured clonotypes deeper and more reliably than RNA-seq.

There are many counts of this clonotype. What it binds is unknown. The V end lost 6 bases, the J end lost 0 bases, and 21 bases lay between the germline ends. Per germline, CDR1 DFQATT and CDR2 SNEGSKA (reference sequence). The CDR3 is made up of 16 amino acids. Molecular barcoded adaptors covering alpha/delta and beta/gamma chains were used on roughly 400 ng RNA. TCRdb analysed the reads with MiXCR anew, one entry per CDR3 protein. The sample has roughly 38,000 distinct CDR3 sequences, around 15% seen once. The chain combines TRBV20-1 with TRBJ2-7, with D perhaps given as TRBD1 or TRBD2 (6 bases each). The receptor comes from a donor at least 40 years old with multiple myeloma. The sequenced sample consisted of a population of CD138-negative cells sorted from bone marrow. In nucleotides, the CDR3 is TGCAGTGCAACTCCGGGGGCAGCCCGAAGCTCCTACGAGCAGTACTTC. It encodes CSATPGAARSSYEQYF.